The clone carrying this TCR beta chain was seen ten or more times. Time point in this sample: before trial treatment. Advanced solid tumors without tumor-infiltrating lymphocytes were required for inclusion. These data are taken from a study of low-dose radiotherapy and immunotherapy resistance in tumors. Study-wide background: Cohort 2's total reached 13 Gy over 26 weeks, at 1 Gy per fraction every two weeks. Oral administration of aspirin 300 mg daily occurred for four cycles, commencing at cycle 1 day 1.

TRAV and TRBV primers primed cDNA for both TCRalpha and TCRbeta. Amplification, which lasted 20 PCR cycles, used a constant-region primer and V-primer adapter to amplify TCRs. Amplification of isolated mRNA was accomplished via in vitro transcription. TCRdb reprocessed the reads with MiXCR, giving one entry per CDR3 protein. The data show around 80,000 distinct CDR3 sequences, with approximately 17% seen just once and around 6.3% held by the top ten. This CDR3 contains 18 residues. V gave up 3 bases and J gave up 3 bases; unmatched junction bases: 13. Germline CDR1 and CDR2: KGHSH and LQKENI. This rearrangement joins TRBV18 to TRBJ2-3; 9 bases fit TRBD1. The sequence derives from a male donor with prostate cancer. The sample consisted of PBMCs, taken before treatment. CDR3 nucleotides: TGTGCCAGCTCACCCACAGGGGGCGTCGGGAGAGGGACAGATACGCAGTATTTT. Encoded protein: CASSPTGGVGRGTDTQYF.